This is a list of T cell receptor beta chains from one sample in a study of T cell responses to AZD1222 COVID-19 vaccine. Sequenced by immunoSEQ multiplex PCR; TCRdb stores in-frame clones only, minus some. The table records about 56,000 clones, around nine tenths of them present only once. Material: peripheral blood, obtained on day 0 of AZD1222 vaccination. The receptor set was obtained from an adult in good health. CDR3s include the opening cysteine and the closing phenylalanine or tryptophan. A D gene is named only where the DNA matches it firmly. Clone size is given for some rows only: seen once, a few or many times, or a class if the clone is expanded.

CDR3 | DNA | D | J | size | V
CASSQDGTANEKLFF | TGTGCCAGCAGCCAAGACGGGACAGCTAATGAAAAACTGTTTTTT | TRBD1 | TRBJ1-4 | . | TRBV4-2
CASSSLVGRGADTQYF | TGTGCCAGCAGCTCCCTGGTAGGGAGGGGGGCAGATACGCAGTATTTT | . | TRBJ2-3 | . | TRBV5-5
CASSFLMSGGELFF | TGTGCCAGCAGCTTTTTGATGTCGGGCGGGGAGCTGTTTTTT | . | TRBJ2-2 | few | TRBV5-4
CAANPSDLPTDTQYF | TGTGCCGCGAACCCCTCGGACCTCCCCACAGATACGCAGTATTTT | . | TRBJ2-3 | . | TRBV24-1
CATNRYGAGTQETQYF | TGTGCCACCAACCGATATGGGGCGGGGACTCAAGAGACCCAGTACTTC | . | TRBJ2-5 | . | TRBV15
CASSPDSRRTDTQYF | TGTGCCAGCAGCCCTGACAGTAGACGCACAGATACGCAGTATTTT | . | TRBJ2-3 | once | TRBV5-4
CASSPTTGINEKLFF | TGTGCCAGCAGCCCAACCACTGGGATTAATGAAAAACTGTTTTTT | . | TRBJ1-4 | . | TRBV9
CASSGTGGTEAFF | TGTGCCAGCAGTGGGACAGGAGGCACTGAAGCTTTCTTT | TRBD1 | TRBJ1-1 | few | TRBV6-6
CASSQTSQQFF | TGTGCCAGCAGCCAAACCAGTCAGCAGTTCTTC | . | TRBJ2-1 | . | TRBV3-1/TRBV3-2
CASSLSTGELFF | TGTGCCAGCAGTTTAAGCACCGGGGAGCTGTTTTTT | . | TRBJ2-2 | . | TRBV28
CASAHTGSSTDTQYF | TGTGCCAGCGCCCACACGGGCTCGAGCACAGATACGCAGTATTTT | . | TRBJ2-3 | . | TRBV27
CSASPVNTEAFF | TGCAGTGCTAGTCCGGTCAACACTGAAGCTTTCTTT | . | TRBJ1-1 | . | TRBV20-1
CAGGMSRASGSPSHNEQFF | TGTGCCGGTGGGATGTCAAGGGCTAGCGGGAGTCCTTCCCACAATGAGCAGTTCTTC | TRBD2 | TRBJ2-1 | . | TRBV2
CASSIDLRPETQYF | TGTGCCAGTAGTATAGATCTCCGTCCAGAGACCCAGTACTTC | . | TRBJ2-5 | . | TRBV19
CATSERTSGRSTDTQYF | TGTGCCACCAGTGAGAGGACTAGCGGGCGTAGCACAGATACGCAGTATTTT | TRBD2 | TRBJ2-3 | few | TRBV24-1
CATSDPRDRTYEQYF | TGTGCCACCAGTGATCCGCGGGACAGAACCTACGAGCAGTACTTC | . | TRBJ2-7 | . | TRBV24-1
CASSMSRGNYGYTF | TGTGCCAGTAGTATGAGTCGGGGGAACTATGGCTACACCTTC | . | TRBJ1-2 | . | TRBV19
CASSRALGGYIQYF | TGTGCCAGCAGCCGCGCATTGGGGGGGTACATTCAGTACTTC | TRBD2 | TRBJ2-4 | . | TRBV5-4
CASSQDAGQGASSPLHF | TGCGCCAGCAGCCAAGATGCGGGACAGGGGGCAAGTTCACCCCTCCACTTT | TRBD1 | TRBJ1-6 | . | TRBV4-1
CASSVTGAANEKLFF | TGCGCCAGCAGCGTGACAGGGGCGGCTAATGAAAAACTGTTTTTT | TRBD1 | TRBJ1-4 | . | TRBV5-1
CASSTAPGLAGDTQYF | TGCGCCAGCAGCACGGCCCCGGGACTAGCGGGAGATACGCAGTATTTT | TRBD2 | TRBJ2-3 | . | TRBV5-1
CASSQQSSSRNIQYF | TGTGCCAGCAGTCAACAATCTAGTTCCAGGAACATTCAGTACTTC | . | TRBJ2-4 | . | TRBV27